Presented here are 8 T cell receptor beta chains from one specimen sequenced in a study of cytomegalovirus exposure and HLA in healthy donors. The PCR contained 60 Vbeta and 13 Jbeta primers. TCRdb's table, derived via immunoSEQ multiplex PCR, lists solely in-frame clones and lacks some. This specimen shows some 200,000 clones; the ten leading clones hold around 0.8%. Material for sequencing was PBMCs. These TCRs come from a woman in her late teens or twenties in good health and CMV-seropositive.

The rearrangement links TRBV15 to TRBJ1-1, with D unresolved. Germline CDR1 LNHNV, CDR2 YYDKDF (reference sequence). Trimming removed 0 bases from V and 1 base from J, with 9 bases in between. The CDR3 has 15 residues. The CDR3 coding sequence is TGTGCCACCAGCAGAGATCTGAGGCCGAACACTGAAGCTTTCTTT. This gives the protein CATSRDLRPNTEAFF. The full variable domain, with the rest looked up from reference TRBV15 and TRBJ1-1, is DAMVIQNPRYQVTQFGKPVTLSCSQTLNHNVMYWYQQKSSQAPKLLFHYYDKDFNNEADTPDNFQSRRPNTSFCFLDIRSPGLGDTAMYLCATSRDLRPNTEAFFGQGTRLTVV.

The chain joins TRBV5-1 to TRBJ2-1; TRBD2 matches at 8 bases. From germline, CDR1 is SGHRS and CDR2 YFSETQ. V shed 4 bases, J shed 7 bases, and the junction held 10 bases outside the gene matches. This CDR3 is built from 15 residues. The CDR3 protein is CASSPGRGSGNEQFF. In DNA form, the CDR3 reads TGCGCCAGCAGCCCCGGGAGGGGTTCAGGAAATGAGCAGTTCTTC.

The chain links TRBV6-1 to TRBJ1-4; the D is unclear. Germline V gene sequence: CDR1 MNHNS, CDR2 SASEGT. CDR3 length: 13 residues. Trimming cost V 3 bases and J 15 bases, with 17 bases left between them. CDR3 bases: TGTGCCAGCAGTGATCCTAGCTTCCGAGGTTTGTTTTTT. Amino acids: CASSDPSFRGLFF.

The chain has TRBV19 and TRBJ1-1; a possible D gene is TRBD1 (5 bases). Trimming removed 5 bases from V and 5 bases from J, with 9 bases in between. This CDR3 is 12 amino acids long. Germline loops: CDR1 LNHDA, CDR2 SQIVND (reference sequence). The CDR3 spells CASSWGRTEAFF. CDR3 sequence (DNA): TGTGCCAGTAGTTGGGGGAGGACTGAAGCTTTCTTT.

V usage is TRBV2 and J usage is TRBJ1-2; weak D call: TRBD1 (5 bases). CDR1 and CDR2 from the germline V gene are SNHLY and FYNNEI. This CDR3 is 13 amino acids long. Trimming removed 3 bases from V and 4 bases from J, with 9 bases in between. The CDR3 is CASSESGLYGYTF. CDR3 nucleotide sequence: TGTGCCAGCAGTGAGTCAGGGCTCTATGGCTACACCTTC.

The J gene is TRBJ1-4, the V gene TRBV15; a weak D match, TRBD1 (5 bases). The CDR3 consists of 15 residues. Trimming took 0 bases from V and 5 from J, leaving 10 bases between them. Looked up from germline, CDR1 is LNHNV and CDR2 is YYDKDF (reference sequence). The CDR3 sequence is CATSRDRQKNEKLFF. The CDR3 DNA is TGTGCCACCAGCAGAGATCGACAGAAGAATGAAAAACTGTTTTTT.

CDR3 residues: CASSPTGSGSYEQYF. CDR3 coding DNA: TGTGCCAGCAGCCCTACAGGGTCGGGGTCCTACGAGCAGTACTTC. The rearrangement joins TRBV5-4 to TRBJ2-5; D might be TRBD1 (6 bases). The tail of the sequence fits TRBJ2-7 better, so the J call may be wrong. The CDR3 extends over 15 amino acids. Germline V gene lookup returns CDR1 SGHNT and CDR2 YYREEE (reference sequence).

V gene TRBV10-3 combines with J gene TRBJ2-7; 7 nucleotides agree with TRBD1. J was trimmed by 2 bases and V by 0 bases; bases with no gene match: 4. The CDR3 runs to 15 residues. Germline values: CDR1 ENHRY, CDR2 SYGVKD. CDR3 coding DNA: TGTGCCATCAGTGAGTCTAACAGGGGTCCCTACGAGCAGTACTTC. Its translation: CAISESNRGPYEQYF.